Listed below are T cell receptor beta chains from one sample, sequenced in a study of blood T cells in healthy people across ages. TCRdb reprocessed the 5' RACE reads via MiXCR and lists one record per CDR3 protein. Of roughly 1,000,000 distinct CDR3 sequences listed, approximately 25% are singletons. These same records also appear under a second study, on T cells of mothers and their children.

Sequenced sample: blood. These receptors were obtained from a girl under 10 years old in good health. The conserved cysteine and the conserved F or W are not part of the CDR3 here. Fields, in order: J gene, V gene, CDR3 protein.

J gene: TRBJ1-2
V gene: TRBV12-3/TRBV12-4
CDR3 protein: ASRIDLNYGYA

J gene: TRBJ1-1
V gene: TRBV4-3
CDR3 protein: ASSQDFGGEDTEAF

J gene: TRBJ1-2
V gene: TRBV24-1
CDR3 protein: ATSGGGGESYGYT

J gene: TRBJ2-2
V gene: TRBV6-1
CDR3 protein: ASSGVGGQANTGELF

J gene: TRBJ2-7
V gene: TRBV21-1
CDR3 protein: ASIRGEQY

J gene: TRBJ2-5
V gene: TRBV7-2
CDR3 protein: ASSLQTQGAETQY

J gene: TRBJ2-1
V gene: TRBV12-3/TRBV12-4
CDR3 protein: ASSAQGPYNEQF

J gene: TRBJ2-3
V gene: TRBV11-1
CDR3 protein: TSSGGGTQY

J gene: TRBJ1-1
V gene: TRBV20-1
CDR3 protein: SSKQRETEAF

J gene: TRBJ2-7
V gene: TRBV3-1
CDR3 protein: ASSQSGQGLYEQY

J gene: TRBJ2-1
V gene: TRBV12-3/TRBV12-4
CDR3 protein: ASSLSLGQSLGLSNEQF

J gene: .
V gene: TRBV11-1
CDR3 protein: ASSYGQDGYEQY

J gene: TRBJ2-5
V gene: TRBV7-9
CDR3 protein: ASSFFPLREFGWETQY

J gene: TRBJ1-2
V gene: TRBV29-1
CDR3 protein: SATQGADYGYT

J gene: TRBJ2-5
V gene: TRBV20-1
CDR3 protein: SAVDLQETQY

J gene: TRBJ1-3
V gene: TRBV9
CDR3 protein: ASSVAGRGSGNTIY

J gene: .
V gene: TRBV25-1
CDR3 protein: ASSEERPTSYEQY

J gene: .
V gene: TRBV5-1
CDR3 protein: ASSLIQGEGETQY

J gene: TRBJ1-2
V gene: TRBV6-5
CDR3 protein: ASSRSWDSYGYT

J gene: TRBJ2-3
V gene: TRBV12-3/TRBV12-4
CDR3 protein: ASSLRTDMQY

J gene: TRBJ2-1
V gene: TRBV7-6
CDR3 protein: ASSSGRLAVYNEQF

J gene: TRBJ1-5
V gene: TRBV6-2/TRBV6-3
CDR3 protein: ASSPQTGGSWPQH

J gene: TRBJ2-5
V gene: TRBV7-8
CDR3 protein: ASSHLAGGETQY

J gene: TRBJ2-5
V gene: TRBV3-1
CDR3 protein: ASSQKRTKETQY

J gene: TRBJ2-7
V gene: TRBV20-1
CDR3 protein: SAKRASGSNEQY

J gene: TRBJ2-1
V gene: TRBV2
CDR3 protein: ASRKPGLAGGNYNEQF

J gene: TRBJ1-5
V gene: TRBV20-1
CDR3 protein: SAAVAGWNQPQH

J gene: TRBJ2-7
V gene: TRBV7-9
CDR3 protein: ASSLDGLGYEQY

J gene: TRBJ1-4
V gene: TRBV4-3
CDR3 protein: ASSQDKTAFNEKLF

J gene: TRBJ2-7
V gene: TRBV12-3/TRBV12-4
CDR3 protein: ASRGGTSVGYEQY

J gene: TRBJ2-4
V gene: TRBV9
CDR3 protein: ASSPQPHPENIQY

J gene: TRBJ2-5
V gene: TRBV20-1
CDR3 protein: SARVGTSGETQY

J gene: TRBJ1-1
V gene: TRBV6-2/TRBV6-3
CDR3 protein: ASTQKSAMNTEAF

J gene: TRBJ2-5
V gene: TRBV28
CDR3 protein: ASGGAKETQY

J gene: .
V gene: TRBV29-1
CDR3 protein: SVEGHSGTLDNEQF

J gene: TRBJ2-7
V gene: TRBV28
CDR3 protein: ASSFGRREIYEQY

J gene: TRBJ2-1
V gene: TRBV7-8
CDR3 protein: ASSTRFIAARDNEQF

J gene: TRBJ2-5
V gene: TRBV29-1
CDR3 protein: SVAQDRVETQY

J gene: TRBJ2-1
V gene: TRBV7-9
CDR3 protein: ASSLSVSTDLF

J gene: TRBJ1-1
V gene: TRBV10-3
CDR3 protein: AISGTNTEAF

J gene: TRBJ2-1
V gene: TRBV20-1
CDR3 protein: SAAGQGNEQF

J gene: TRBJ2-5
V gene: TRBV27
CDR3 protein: ASGSGRARETQY

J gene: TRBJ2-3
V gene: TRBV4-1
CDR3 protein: ASSQESGADTQY